Following are 17 T cell receptor beta chains from one sample sequenced in a study of human T cells and chemical hapten exposure. TCRdb redid the calling of the RACE reads with MiXCR, one entry per CDR3 protein. The sample records roughly 38,000 distinct CDR3 sequences, roughly 7.2% being singletons. Stated time point: pre-sensitization, week 0. Treatment meaning: therapeutic diphenylcyclopropenone sensitization with weekly scalp DPC. The sequences come from whole blood, collected in connection with sensitization to the hapten diphenylcyclopropenone (DPC). The source of these receptors is a woman aged 45-65 years with alopecia areata. Some clones in this sample may be carry-over from other donors' samples.

This clonotype was counted only a few times. The chain is built from TRBV20-1 and TRBJ2-3; 14 bases fit TRBD2. The junction had 7 bases not matched to a gene; V was cut back by 4 bases and J by 4 bases. Germline V gives CDR1 DFQATT, CDR2 SNEGSKA (reference sequence). The CDR3 consists of 16 residues. For the CDR3, the DNA is TGCAGTGCTACGACGACTAGCGGGAGGGCCCCAGATACGCAGTATTTT. It encodes CSATTTSGRAPDTQYF.

This clonotype was found many times. This chain uses TRBV12-3 or TRBV12-4 with TRBJ1-5, with 10 bases aligning to TRBD1. With 7 bases clipped from V and 5 bases from J, the junction kept 8 bases outside the gene matches. The length of the CDR3 is 15 residues. CDR3 protein: CASNSDRGRHQPQHF. The CDR3 nucleotides read TGTGCCAGCAATTCGGACAGGGGGAGGCATCAGCCCCAGCATTTT.

This clonotype was recorded many times. This rearrangement joins TRBV6-2 or TRBV6-3 to TRBJ1-5; D gene uncertain. V was cut by 6 bases and J by 3 bases, with 15 bases left in between. Germline V gene sequence: CDR1 MNHEY, CDR2 SVGEGT. CDR3 length: 15 residues. CDR3 residues: CASRLLSGVNQPQHF. DNA of the CDR3: TGTGCCAGCAGATTACTCTCCGGGGTCAATCAGCCCCAGCATTTT.

At least ten counts were recorded for this clonotype. The chain has TRBV9 and TRBJ1-1; maybe TRBD1 (5 bases). The ends were cut back, 3 bases at V and 0 bases at J, with 6 bases in the middle. CDR1 SGDLS and CDR2 YYNGEE come from the germline V gene. The CDR3 contains 13 residues. CDR3 region: CASSGGLNTEAFF. Written as DNA, the CDR3 is TGTGCCAGCAGCGGGGGCCTGAACACTGAAGCTTTCTTT. Together with reference TRBV9 and TRBJ1-1, the CDR3 gives the full variable domain: DSGVTQTPKHLITATGQRVTLRCSPRSGDLSVYWYQQSLDQGLQFLIQYYNGEERAKGNILERFSAQQFPDLHSELNLSSLELGDSALYFCASSGGLNTEAFFGQGTRLTVV.

This clonotype has ten or more counts. The chain carries TRBV7-3 and TRBJ2-3; possible D gene TRBD2, 6 bases. Trimming shortened V by 6 bases and J by 5 bases, and 18 bases separated the two germline ends. The V gene's germline CDR1 is SGHTA and CDR2 FQGTGA. This CDR3 spans 15 amino acids. The CDR3 sequence: CASSMRGEGVDTQYF. As DNA, the CDR3 is TGTGCCAGCAGTATGCGGGGCGAAGGGGTAGATACGCAGTATTTT.

This clonotype was detected ten times or more. The V gene is TRBV7-9, the J gene TRBJ2-5; D gene uncertain. Germline V CDR1 and CDR2: SEHNR, FQNEAQ (reference sequence). V lost 4 bases to trimming and J lost 9 bases, with 12 bases between them. The CDR3 is 12 residues long. The CDR3 protein is CASSSGMAAQYF. In DNA form, the CDR3 reads TGTGCCAGCAGCTCGGGTATGGCTGCCCAGTACTTC.

Many counts were recorded for this clonotype. This chain joins TRBV6-4 and TRBJ2-3, with D tentatively TRBD2 (7 bases). V dropped 0 bases and J dropped 2 bases, with 9 bases sitting between them. Germline loops: CDR1 MRHNA, CDR2 SNTAGT. CDR3 length: 15 amino acids. The CDR3 region has the DNA TGTGCCAGCAGTGACTCGGCGGGGGCCACAGATACGCAGTATTTT. Its translation is CASSDSAGATDTQYF.

The sample holds many counts of this clonotype. The V call is TRBV7-2, the J call TRBJ1-1; the D is unclear. Trimming took off 8 bases at V and 7 bases at J, with 14 bases between the two ends. CDR3 length: 12 amino acids. Germline loops: CDR1 SGHTA, CDR2 FQGNSA. CDR3: CASGRRNFEAFF. The CDR3 DNA reads as TGTGCCAGCGGCCGACGGAACTTTGAAGCTTTCTTT.

The CDR3 nucleotides read TGTGCCAGCTCACTCCGGCGTCTTTCGAACACCGGGGAGCTGTTTTTT. It specifies CASSLRRLSNTGELFF. This chain connects TRBV18 to TRBJ2-2; D gene unclear. The germline V and J ends were trimmed by 4 bases and 0 bases, with 12 bases remaining between them. The length of the CDR3 is 16 residues. Germline V CDR1 and CDR2: KGHSH, LQKENI. Filled out from reference TRBV18 and TRBJ2-2, the complete variable domain reads NAGVMQNPRHLVRRRGQEARLRCSPMKGHSHVYWYRQLPEEGLKFMVYLQKENIIDESGMPKERFSAEFPKEGPSILRIQQVVRGDSAAYFCASSLRRLSNTGELFFGEGSRLTVL.

Ten or more counts support this clonotype. The rearrangement links TRBV7-2 to TRBJ1-2; 10 bases line up with TRBD1. J was trimmed by 7 bases and V by 1 base; bases with no gene match: 6. The CDR3 extends over 15 amino acids. Germline CDR1 and CDR2: SGHTA and FQGNSA. CDR3 amino acids: CASSLGGQGDVGYTF. CDR3 sequence (DNA): TGTGCCAGCAGCTTAGGTGGACAGGGGGATGTTGGCTACACCTTC. Combining the CDR3 with reference TRBV7-2 and TRBJ1-2 gives the whole variable domain GAGVSQSPSNKVTEKGKDVELRCDPISGHTALYWYRQSLGQGLEFLIYFQGNSAPDKSGLPSDRFSAERTGGSVSTLTIQRTQQEDSAVYLCASSLGGQGDVGYTFGSGTRLTVV.

This clonotype has a count of ten or more. The rearrangement joins TRBV29-1 to TRBJ1-1; TRBD1 is a possible D gene (5 bases). The CDR3 runs 12 residues. Per germline, CDR1 SQVTM and CDR2 ANQGSEA. V was clipped by 6 bases and J by 7 bases, with 15 bases between them. This chain's CDR3 is CSVNAGRNEAFF. The CDR3, as DNA: TGCAGCGTCAATGCAGGGAGGAATGAAGCTTTCTTT.

The CDR3 loop reads CAISPTWEETQYF. CDR3 nucleotides: TGTGCCATCAGCCCTACTTGGGAAGAGACCCAGTACTTC. This sequence joins TRBV10-3 and TRBJ2-5; no clear D gene. CDR3 length: 13 amino acids. V gave up 6 bases and J gave up 3 bases, with 11 bases separating them. The germline V gene encodes CDR1 ENHRY and CDR2 SYGVKD.

In its sample, this clonotype was seen many times. V usage is TRBV28 and J usage is TRBJ1-2; D unclear. Germline CDR1 is MDHEN and CDR2 is SYDVKM. The CDR3 length is 11 residues. The V and J ends lost 7 bases and 8 bases respectively, with 11 bases between them. Written as DNA, the CDR3 is TGTGCCAGCAAACCCCTTTACGGCTACACCTTC. Its protein product is CASKPLYGYTF.

This clonotype was counted only a few times. The chain joins TRBV20-1 to TRBJ2-1; 10 bases agree with TRBD2. V lost 3 bases, J lost 5 bases, and 13 bases stayed unmatched. CDR3 length equals 17 residues. CDR1 and CDR2 (germline): DFQATT, SNEGSKA (reference sequence). Here the CDR3 DNA reads TGCAGTGCTAGTAAACCCCTCACTAGCGGGGACCACAATGAGCAGTTCTTC. Amino acid sequence: CSASKPLTSGDHNEQFF.

This clonotype was counted a few times. CDR3 in amino acids: CASSQVAPDTQYF. Here the CDR3 DNA reads TGCGCCAGCAGCCAAGTGGCCCCAGATACGCAGTATTTT. The V and J genes are TRBV4-1 and TRBJ2-3; unclear D gene. Trimming removed 1 base from V and 4 bases from J, with 6 bases in between. This CDR3 has 13 amino acids. Germline CDR1 MGHRA, CDR2 YSYEKL.

Ten or more counts support this clonotype. The CDR3 reads CASRPKTGENTEAFF. The CDR3 DNA sequence: TGTGCCAGCCGGCCCAAAACAGGGGAGAACACTGAAGCTTTCTTT. The rearrangement links TRBV7-2 to TRBJ1-1, with 7 bases fitting TRBD1. After removal of 8 bases from V and 1 base from J, the junction contained 10 bases not matched to a gene. Germline V gene data show CDR1 as SGHTA and CDR2 as FQGNSA. The CDR3 covers 15 residues. The entire variable domain, with the rest obtained from reference TRBV7-2 and TRBJ1-1, is as follows: GAGVSQSPSNKVTEKGKDVELRCDPISGHTALYWYRQSLGQGLEFLIYFQGNSAPDKSGLPSDRFSAERTGGSVSTLTIQRTQQEDSAVYLCASRPKTGENTEAFFGQGTRLTVV.

There are a few counts of this clonotype. The chain uses TRBV7-3 and TRBJ2-7, with a tentative D call TRBD2 (6 bases). The germline V and J ends were trimmed by 6 bases and 7 bases, with 16 bases remaining between them. Germline V gene data show CDR1 as SGHTA and CDR2 as FQGTGA. The CDR3 is 13 residues long. The CDR3 is CASRSDGRGEQYF. The CDR3 DNA reads as TGTGCCAGCAGGTCAGACGGGCGGGGAGAGCAGTACTTC. The full variable domain, completed using reference TRBV7-3 and TRBJ2-7, is GAGVSQTPSNKVTEKGKYVELRCDPISGHTALYWYRQSLGQGPEFLIYFQGTGAADDSGLPNDRFFAVRPEGSVSTLKIQRTERGDSAVYLCASRSDGRGEQYFGPGTRLTVT.